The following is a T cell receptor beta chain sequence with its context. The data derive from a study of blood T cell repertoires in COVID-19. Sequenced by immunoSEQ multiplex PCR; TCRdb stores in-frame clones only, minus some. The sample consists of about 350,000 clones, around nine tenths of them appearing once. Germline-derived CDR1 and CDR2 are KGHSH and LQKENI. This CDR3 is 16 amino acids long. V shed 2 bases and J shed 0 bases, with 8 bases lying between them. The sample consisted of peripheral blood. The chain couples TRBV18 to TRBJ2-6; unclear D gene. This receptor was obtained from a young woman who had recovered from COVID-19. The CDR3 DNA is TGTGCCAGCTCACCAGGCGGTAGCTCTGGGGCCAACGTCCTGACTTTC. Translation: CASSPGGSSGANVLTF.